This is a list of T cell receptor beta chains from one sample in a study of blood T cell repertoires in COVID-19. Profiled with immunoSEQ multiplex PCR; TCRdb holds only in-frame clones, not every one. The data contain about 300,000 clones, around nine tenths of them singletons. Material for sequencing was PBMCs or T cells enriched from blood (not recorded which). These receptors originate from a woman aged 18-35 years who had recovered from COVID-19. The CDR3 runs from the conserved cysteine through the conserved F or W. Each record gives: D gene, V gene, J gene, clone size, CDR3 protein, CDR3 DNA. The D gene is left open where the match is weak. Clone size is shown for a subset of rows, as once, few, many or a class of expanded clone.

>NA|TRBV12-3/TRBV12-4|TRBJ2-1|NA
CASSLEGTNEQFF
TGTGCCAGCAGTTTGGAGGGGACTAATGAGCAGTTCTTC
>TRBD2|TRBV18|TRBJ2-1|NA
CASSPYPTSGGAGEQFF
TGTGCCAGCTCACCCTACCCGACTAGCGGGGGGGCGGGTGAGCAGTTCTTC
>NA|TRBV10-1|TRBJ2-7|few
CAIHRIPYEQYF
TGCGCCATTCATAGAATCCCCTACGAGCAGTACTTC
>TRBD2|TRBV11-2|TRBJ2-3|NA
CASTLAGITDTQYF
TGTGCCAGCACTCTAGCGGGGATCACAGATACGCAGTATTTT
>NA|TRBV6-5|TRBJ1-2|NA
CASSRDGGYGYTF
TGTGCCAGCAGCCGGGACGGGGGGTATGGCTACACCTTC
>NA|TRBV4-3|TRBJ1-2|NA
CASSQGFGGIYGYTF
TGCGCCAGCAGCCAAGGGTTTGGGGGGATCTATGGCTACACCTTC
>NA|TRBV7-2|TRBJ1-2|once
CASSLDGRLSEGYTF
TGTGCCAGCAGCTTAGATGGCAGGCTTTCGGAAGGCTACACCTTC
>NA|TRBV18|TRBJ2-3|few
CASSRLPQGNTDTQYF
TGTGCCAGCTCACGCCTACCCCAGGGAAACACAGATACGCAGTATTTT
>TRBD1|TRBV19|TRBJ2-2|NA
CASSMQGATGELFF
TGTGCCAGTAGTATGCAGGGGGCCACCGGGGAGCTGTTTTTT
>TRBD2|TRBV7-2|TRBJ2-3|NA
CASSFSGTKFDTQYF
TGTGCCAGCAGCTTTAGCGGGACAAAATTTGATACGCAGTATTTT
>NA|TRBV30|TRBJ1-6|few
CAWSVLPGNNSPLHF
TGTGCCTGGAGTGTACTTCCGGGGAACAATTCACCCCTCCACTTT
>NA|TRBV2|TRBJ1-3|NA
CASSSMGRGSSGNTIYF
TGTGCCAGCAGTTCTATGGGCAGGGGTTCCTCTGGAAACACCATATATTTT
>TRBD2|TRBV30|TRBJ2-5|NA
CAWALAGQETQYF
TGTGCCTGGGCACTAGCGGGGCAAGAGACCCAGTACTTC
>NA|TRBV5-1|TRBJ1-5|NA
CASTPGGTGPQHF
TGCGCCAGCACCCCCGGGGGGACCGGGCCCCAGCATTTT
>NA|TRBV6-5|TRBJ2-2|many
CASTGERGGTGELFF
TGTGCCAGCACGGGGGAGAGGGGGGGCACCGGGGAGCTGTTTTTT
>TRBD2|TRBV7-2|TRBJ2-3|few
CASSLAIMAGGPTDTQYF
TGTGCCAGCAGCTTAGCTATAATGGCGGGAGGACCCACAGATACGCAGTATTTT
>TRBD2|TRBV28|TRBJ2-3|NA
CASSSLLGLAGGQGYTDTQYF
TGTGCCAGCAGTTCCCTCCTAGGGCTAGCGGGGGGGCAGGGATACACAGATACGCAGTATTTT